The rows below give T cell receptor beta chains drawn from one sample of a study of blood T cells in healthy people across ages. TCRdb re-derived calls from the 5' RACE reads in MiXCR, one entry per CDR3 protein. The sample lists fewer than 600,000 distinct CDR3 sequences, about 25% occurring once. These sequences were also reported in another study, on T cells of mothers and their children.

Sequencing used blood. Every receptor here comes from a boy younger than 10 in good health. Both conserved end residues are part of each CDR3. The D gene is left open where the match is weak. Clone size is given for some rows only: seen once, a few or many times, or a class if the clone is expanded.

size: few
D: .
V: TRBV2
J: TRBJ1-2
length: 13
DNA: TGTGCCAGCAGTGAGAGGACGGCCTATGGCTACACCTTC
CDR3: CASSERTAYGYTF

size: .
D: .
V: TRBV4-3
J: TRBJ2-1
length: 14
DNA: TGCGCCAGCAGCGGATCGGGACTTTACAATGAGCAGTTCTTC
CDR3: CASSGSGLYNEQFF

size: .
D: .
V: TRBV5-1
J: TRBJ2-3
length: 15
DNA: TGCGCCAGCAGCTTGGGGGGGGCGAGGCGAGATACGCAGTATTTT
CDR3: CASSLGGARRDTQYF

size: few
D: TRBD2
V: TRBV6-2/TRBV6-3
J: TRBJ2-1
length: 14
DNA: TGTGCCAGCAGGCTGGGACTAGTAGACAATGAGCAGTTCTTC
CDR3: CASRLGLVDNEQFF

size: .
D: TRBD1
V: TRBV20-1
J: TRBJ2-5
length: 15
DNA: TGCAGTGCCAGGGACCTCGACAGGGTTGGAGAGACCCAGTACTTC
CDR3: CSARDLDRVGETQYF

size: .
D: .
V: TRBV6-5
J: TRBJ2-7
length: 14
DNA: TGTGCCAGCAGTTACGGAGTAGCGAGTTACGAGCAGTACTTC
CDR3: CASSYGVASYEQYF

size: few
D: .
V: TRBV5-1
J: TRBJ2-5
length: 15
DNA: TGCGCCAGCAGCCGGCCCAGGGAAAAGGGAGAGACCCAGTACTTC
CDR3: CASSRPREKGETQYF

size: .
D: TRBD2
V: TRBV3-1
J: TRBJ2-5
length: 14
DNA: TGTGCCAGCAGCCTCTTGACTAGCTTGGAGACCCAGTACTTC
CDR3: CASSLLTSLETQYF

size: few
D: .
V: TRBV10-3
J: TRBJ2-7
length: 15
DNA: TGTGCCATCAGTGAGGTGGCAGGGCTTAACTACGAGCAGTACTTC
CDR3: CAISEVAGLNYEQYF

size: few
D: .
V: TRBV11-3
J: TRBJ1-1
length: 16
DNA: TGTGCCAGCAGCTTAGATGGTCGGGGTGGGAGCACTGAAGCTTTCTTT
CDR3: CASSLDGRGGSTEAFF

size: .
D: .
V: TRBV20-1
J: TRBJ2-5
length: 14
DNA: TGCAGTGCTAGAGATAGAGGGGTCCAAGAGACCCAGTACTTC
CDR3: CSARDRGVQETQYF

size: few
D: .
V: TRBV12-3/TRBV12-4
J: TRBJ1-2
length: 13
DNA: TGTGCCAGCAGTTCCGGGTCAAGGGATGGCTACACCTTC
CDR3: CASSSGSRDGYTF

size: .
D: .
V: TRBV7-9
J: TRBJ1-1
length: 14
DNA: TGTGCCAGCAGCTTAGCCCGTGGGCCCTTGGAAGCTTTCTTT
CDR3: CASSLARGPLEAFF

size: .
D: .
V: TRBV30
J: TRBJ1-4
length: 12
DNA: TGTGCCTGGAGCTCTAGCGATGAAAAACTGTTTTTT
CDR3: CAWSSSDEKLFF

size: .
D: TRBD2
V: TRBV10-3
J: TRBJ2-7
length: 16
DNA: TGTGCCCCCGCCGGGGGTCTAGCGGGGGTATCCTACGAGCAGTACTTC
CDR3: CAPAGGLAGVSYEQYF

size: once
D: .
V: TRBV5-1
J: TRBJ1-1
length: 14
DNA: TGCGCCAGCAGCTTGAACGGCGTGGGCACTGAAGCTTTCTTT
CDR3: CASSLNGVGTEAFF

size: .
D: TRBD1
V: TRBV18
J: TRBJ1-1
length: 13
DNA: TGTGCCAGCTCGCAGGACAGGGCGACTGAAGCTTTCTTT
CDR3: CASSQDRATEAFF

size: .
D: TRBD1
V: TRBV5-1
J: TRBJ2-1
length: 15
DNA: TGCGCCAGCAGCGTCGGGACAGGAGTCTACCATGAGCAGTTCTTC
CDR3: CASSVGTGVYHEQFF

size: .
D: .
V: TRBV20-1
J: TRBJ2-7
length: 13
DNA: TGCAGTGCTACGACAGGGACTCCCTACGAGCAGTACTTC
CDR3: CSATTGTPYEQYF

size: .
D: .
V: TRBV5-1
J: TRBJ1-5
length: 14
DNA: TGCGCCAGCAGCTTGGAGGCAGGGCATCAGCCCCAGCATTTT
CDR3: CASSLEAGHQPQHF

size: .
D: TRBD2
V: TRBV7-9
J: TRBJ2-7
length: 14
DNA: TGTGCCAGCAGCGCAGCGGGAGGGCTGATCGAGCAGTACTTC
CDR3: CASSAAGGLIEQYF

size: .
D: .
V: TRBV5-1
J: TRBJ2-3
length: 13
DNA: TGCGCCAGCAGCCGGGGTAGGGCAGATACGCAGTATTTT
CDR3: CASSRGRADTQYF

size: .
D: .
V: TRBV6-4
J: TRBJ2-1
length: 15
DNA: TGTGCCAGCAGTATTAGCGGAACGACCTACAATGAGCAGTTCTTC
CDR3: CASSISGTTYNEQFF

size: .
D: TRBD1
V: TRBV29-1
J: TRBJ1-1
length: 11
DNA: TGCAGCGTTTGGCAGGGGGCATGGGCTTTCTTT
CDR3: CSVWQGAWAFF

size: many
D: .
V: TRBV27
J: TRBJ2-7
length: 15
DNA: TGTGCCAGCAGACCAGCAGGGGAGCGGACCTACGAGCAGTACTTC
CDR3: CASRPAGERTYEQYF